The sequence of this T cell receptor (beta chain) was determined in a study of T cells expressing NK-cell markers. Study results and caveats: Once again these clonotypes came out on top in the CD3+CD56-NKG2C+ fraction of several donors. CD8+ T cells in 5 or 6 donors included dominant NKG2C+ clonotypes at about 1.0-7.5%.

The CDR3 is 15 residues long. TCRdb re-called the 5' RACE reads and catalogs CDR3 proteins one per entry, DNA excluded. The listing contains some 410,000 distinct CDR3 sequences. About this clonotype: The antigen is unknown.

The source of this sequence is a woman aged 18-69 years in good health. Specimen: blood T cells: a sorted CD56 or NKG2C T cell subset, CD4+ or CD8+ T cells, or bulk PBMC T cells (not recorded which). The chain links TRBV12-3 or TRBV12-4 to TRBJ1-2; the TRBD1 assignment by TCRdb is unverifiable without DNA. This CDR3 is CASSLADRGPYGYTF.